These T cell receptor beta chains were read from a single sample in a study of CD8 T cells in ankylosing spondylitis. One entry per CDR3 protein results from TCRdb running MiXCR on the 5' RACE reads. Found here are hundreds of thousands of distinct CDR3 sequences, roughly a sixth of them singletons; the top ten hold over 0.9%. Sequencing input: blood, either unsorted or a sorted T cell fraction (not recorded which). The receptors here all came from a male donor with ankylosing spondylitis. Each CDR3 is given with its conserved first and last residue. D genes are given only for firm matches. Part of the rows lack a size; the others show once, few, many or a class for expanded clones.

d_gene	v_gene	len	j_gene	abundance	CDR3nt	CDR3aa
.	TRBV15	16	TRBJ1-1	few	TGTGCCACCAGATTTGGAGCCGGGGGCGGGGGTACTGAAGCTTTCTTT	CATRFGAGGGGTEAFF
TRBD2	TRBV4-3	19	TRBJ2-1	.	TGCGCCAGCAGCTTTGACCCCAGCGGGAAAAAAAGCTCCTACAATGAGCAGTTCTTC	CASSFDPSGKKSSYNEQFF
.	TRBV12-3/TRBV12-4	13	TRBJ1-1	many	TGTGCCAGCAGACGAATACAGAACACTGAAGCTTTCTTT	CASRRIQNTEAFF
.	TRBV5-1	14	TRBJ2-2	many	TGCGCCAGCAGCTTAGATTATGGCACCGGGGAGCTGTTTTTT	CASSLDYGTGELFF
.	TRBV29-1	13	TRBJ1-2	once	TGCAGCGTTGAAGGGGGCGCGGGCTATGGCTACACCTTC	CSVEGGAGYGYTF
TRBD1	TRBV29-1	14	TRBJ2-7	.	TGCAGCGTTTCAACCGGGACAGGAATTTACGAGCAGTACTTC	CSVSTGTGIYEQYF
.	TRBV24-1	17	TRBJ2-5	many	TGTGCCACCAGTGAAACCACAGGGAAAAAGAATCAAGAGACCCAGTACTTC	CATSETTGKKNQETQYF
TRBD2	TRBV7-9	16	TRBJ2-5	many	TGTGCCAGCAGCCCCCTACTAGCGGTGCTTGGGGAGACCCAGTACTTC	CASSPLLAVLGETQYF
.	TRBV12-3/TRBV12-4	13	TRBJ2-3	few	TGTGCCAGCAGACTGGCCCGGGCGGGTACGCAGTATTTT	CASRLARAGTQYF
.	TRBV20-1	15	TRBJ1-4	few	TGCAGTGCTAGTGACAGATCGCAAAGGGCTGAAAAACTGTTTTTT	CSASDRSQRAEKLFF
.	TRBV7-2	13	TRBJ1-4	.	TGTGCCAGCAGCTTAGGAGGGGATGAAAAACTGTTTTTT	CASSLGGDEKLFF
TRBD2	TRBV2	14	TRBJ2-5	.	TGTGCCAGCAACCACCCTAGCGGCAAAGAGACCCAGTACTTC	CASNHPSGKETQYF
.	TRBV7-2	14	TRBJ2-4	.	TGTGCCAGCAGCCCCTCCGCGGCTACAAACATTCAGTACTTC	CASSPSAATNIQYF
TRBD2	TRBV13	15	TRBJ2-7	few	TGTGCCAGCAGCTACGGGACTAGCGGGGGAGTCGAGCAGTACTTC	CASSYGTSGGVEQYF
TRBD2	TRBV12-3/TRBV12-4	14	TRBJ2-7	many	TGTGCCAGCAGTTTCAGGCTAGCGGGGACCGAGCAGTACTTC	CASSFRLAGTEQYF
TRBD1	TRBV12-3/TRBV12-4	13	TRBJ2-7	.	TGTGCCAGCGTGGGACAGTCAGACTACGAGCAGTACTTC	CASVGQSDYEQYF
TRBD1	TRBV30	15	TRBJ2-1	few	TGTGCCTGCCCGTACGGACAGGGACCCCGGGGGGAGCAGTTCTTC	CACPYGQGPRGEQFF
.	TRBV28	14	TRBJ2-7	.	TGTGCCAGCAGTTTCTGGGGAATCTCCTACGAGCAGTACTTC	CASSFWGISYEQYF
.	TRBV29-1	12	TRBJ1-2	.	TGCAGCGTTGAACGGAGGAACTATGGCTACACCTTC	CSVERRNYGYTF
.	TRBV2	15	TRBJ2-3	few	TGTGCCAGCAGTGTGGCGGGAAGAAGCACAGATACGCAGTATTTT	CASSVAGRSTDTQYF
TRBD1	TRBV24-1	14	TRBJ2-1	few	TGTGCCACCAGTTTGGGACAGGGCTGGAATGAGCAGTTCTTC	CATSLGQGWNEQFF
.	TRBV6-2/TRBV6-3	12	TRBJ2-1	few	TGTGCCAGCAGCCCCCAGGGCCTGAAACAGTTCTTC	CASSPQGLKQFF
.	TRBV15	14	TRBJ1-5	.	TGTGCCACCAGCGGCCCAGGAGGGTACCAGCCCCAGCATTTT	CATSGPGGYQPQHF
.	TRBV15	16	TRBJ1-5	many	TGTGCCACCAGCAGAGATTTGGGGGATAGCAATCAGCCCCAGCATTTT	CATSRDLGDSNQPQHF
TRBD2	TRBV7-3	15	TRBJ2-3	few	TGTGCCAGCAGCTTAAGCGGGAGGGCCAGTGATACGCAGTATTTT	CASSLSGRASDTQYF
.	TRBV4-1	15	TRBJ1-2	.	TGCGCCAGCAGCCAACCAGACACCGCTAACTATGGCTACACCTTC	CASSQPDTANYGYTF
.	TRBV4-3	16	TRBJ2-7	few	TGCGCCAGCAGCCAAGATTTGGCTTCAAGCTCCTACGAGCAGTACTTC	CASSQDLASSSYEQYF
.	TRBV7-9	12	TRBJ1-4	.	TGTGCCAGCAGCTTCGGTAATGAAAAACTGTTTTTT	CASSFGNEKLFF
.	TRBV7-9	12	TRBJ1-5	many	TGTGCCAGCAGCCAGGGAGCTGAGCCCCAGCATTTT	CASSQGAEPQHF
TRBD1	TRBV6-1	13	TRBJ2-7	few	TGTGCCAGTTACCCGGACAGGGCTACTGGGCAGTACTTC	CASYPDRATGQYF
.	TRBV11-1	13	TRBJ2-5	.	TGTGCCAGCAGCTTAGGGGACACGAGGACCCAGTACTTC	CASSLGDTRTQYF
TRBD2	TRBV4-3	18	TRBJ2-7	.	TGCGCCAGCAGCCAAGATCTCCCATCCAGCGGGAGCTCCTACGAGCAGTACTTC	CASSQDLPSSGSSYEQYF
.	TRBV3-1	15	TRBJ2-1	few	TGTGCCAGCAGCCCCCAGTGGAGCTCCTACAATGAGCAGTTCTTC	CASSPQWSSYNEQFF
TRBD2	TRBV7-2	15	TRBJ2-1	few	TGTGCCAGCAGCCCTATGGCGGGAGGGCCCAATGAGCAGTTCTTC	CASSPMAGGPNEQFF
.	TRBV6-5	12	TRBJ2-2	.	TGTGCCAGCGGCTCCCCTGGCCGGGAGCTGTTTTTT	CASGSPGRELFF
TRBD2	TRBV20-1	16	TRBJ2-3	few	TGCAGTGCTAGAAGTCTAGCGGCCACTAGCACAGATACGCAGTATTTT	CSARSLAATSTDTQYF
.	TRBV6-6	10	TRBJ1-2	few	TGTGCCAGCAATGGTGATGGCTACACCTTC	CASNGDGYTF
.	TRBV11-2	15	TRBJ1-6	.	TGTGCCAGCAGGGCGGGGGTCACCTATAATTCACCCCTCCACTTT	CASRAGVTYNSPLHF
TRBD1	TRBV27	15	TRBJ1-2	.	TGTGCCAGCAGTCCTCTTCCTCAGGGGGCCAAGGGCTACACCTTC	CASSPLPQGAKGYTF
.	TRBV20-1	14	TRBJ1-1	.	TGCAGTGCTAGAGATACAGGGATGGACACTGAAGCTTTCTTT	CSARDTGMDTEAFF
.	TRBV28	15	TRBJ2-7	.	TGTGCCAGCAGTTTGAGGAGGGGCCTGGGGTACGAGCAGTACTTC	CASSLRRGLGYEQYF
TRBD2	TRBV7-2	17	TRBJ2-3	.	TGTGCCAGCAGCTTAGCGGGCCTAGCGGTGGCGACAGATACGCAGTATTTT	CASSLAGLAVATDTQYF
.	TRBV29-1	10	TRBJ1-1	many	TGCAGCGTTAGAAGCACTGAAGCTTTCTTT	CSVRSTEAFF
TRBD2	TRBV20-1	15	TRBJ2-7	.	TGCAGTGCTAGAGATTGGGCTAGCGGGAGTTACGAGCAGTACTTC	CSARDWASGSYEQYF
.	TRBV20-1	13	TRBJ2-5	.	TGCAGTGCTAAGCCAGGGGTTGGAAAGACCCAGTACTTC	CSAKPGVGKTQYF
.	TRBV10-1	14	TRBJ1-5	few	TGCGCCAGCAGGAAACAGGAGATCGGTCAGCCCCAGCATTTT	CASRKQEIGQPQHF
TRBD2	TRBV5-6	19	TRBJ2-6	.	TGTGCCAGCAGCTTGGAATTCGGGGGGAAGGCAGTTGGGGCCAACGTCCTGACTTTC	CASSLEFGGKAVGANVLTF
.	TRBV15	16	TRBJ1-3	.	TGTGCCACCAGCAGAGAATACGGGGCGGGGGGAAACACCATATATTTT	CATSREYGAGGNTIYF
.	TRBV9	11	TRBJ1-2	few	TGTGCCAGCAGCGTTGGAGATATCTACACCTTC	CASSVGDIYTF
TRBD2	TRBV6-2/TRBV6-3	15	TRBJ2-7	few	TGTGCCAGCAGACTTAGCGGGGGGGCTGACTACGAGCAGTACTTC	CASRLSGGADYEQYF
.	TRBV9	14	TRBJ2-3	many	TGTGCCAGCAGCCCCCAGGGTCCCACAGATACGCAGTATTTT	CASSPQGPTDTQYF
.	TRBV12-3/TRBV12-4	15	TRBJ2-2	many	TGTGCCAGCAGTTCCCGTGGTAGCGGAACCGGGGAGCTGTTTTTT	CASSSRGSGTGELFF
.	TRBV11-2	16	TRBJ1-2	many	TGTGCCAGCAGCTTAGTCTCAGGCGGGGGAATAAATGGCTACACCTTC	CASSLVSGGGINGYTF
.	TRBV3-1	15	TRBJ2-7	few	TGTGCCAGCAGCGATAACGGGGGGCCCTCCTACGAGCAGTACTTC	CASSDNGGPSYEQYF
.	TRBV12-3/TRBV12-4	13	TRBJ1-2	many	TGTGCCAGCAGTGAGGGAAATACCTATGGCTACACCTTC	CASSEGNTYGYTF
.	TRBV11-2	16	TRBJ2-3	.	TGTGCCAGCAGCTCTAGGACCGAAGTAGGGTCAGATACGCAGTATTTT	CASSSRTEVGSDTQYF
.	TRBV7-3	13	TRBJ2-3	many	TGCGCCAGCAGCTTGGCAGGCCCAGATACGCAGTATTTT	CASSLAGPDTQYF
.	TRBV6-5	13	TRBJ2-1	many	TGTGCCAGCAGTTCAGGACTGCTCAATGAGCAGTTCTTC	CASSSGLLNEQFF
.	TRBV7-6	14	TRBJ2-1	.	TGTGCCAGCATCGCTACCGAGTTGAACAATGAGCAGTTCTTC	CASIATELNNEQFF
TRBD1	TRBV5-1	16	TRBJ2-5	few	TGCGCCAGCAGCCCCCCTATCGGGACAGGGAAAGAGACCCAGTACTTC	CASSPPIGTGKETQYF